One T cell receptor (beta chain) is described in this entry. Its target is unknown. The data are from a study of CD8+CD57+ T cells in acquired aplastic anemia. Study summary: Yields of DNA that came from sorted CD4+ and CD8+ cells averaged roughly 3 ug. Study results and caveats: Controls and patients did not differ significantly in CD8+ Simpson's diversity.

By flow cytometry, patients selected for sequencing had shown an expansion of CD8+CD57+ cells. Blood came from patients not yet given any therapy. Researchers used genomic DNA as the template to profile TCR beta VDJ and CDR3. TCRdb re-called the reads through MiXCR, storing one row per CDR3 protein. The table includes around 50,000 distinct CDR3 sequences, just over 55% detected once. Germline-derived CDR1 and CDR2 are SNHLY and FYNNEI. The CDR3 extends over 15 amino acids. V lost 6 bases, J lost 9 bases, and 8 bases stayed unmatched. This chain uses TRBV2 with TRBJ1-6; 10 positions agree with TRBD1. The sequence was obtained from a human donor with aplastic anemia. The specimen was sorted CD4+, CD8+, or CD8+CD57+ T cells (not recorded which) from PBMCs. The CDR3 sequence is CASRPGQGLISPLHF. CDR3 nucleotides: TGTGCCAGCAGACCGGGACAGGGGTTAATTTCACCCCTCCACTTT.